This T cell receptor (beta chain) was retrieved from a study of regulatory T cells in long-lasting Graves disease. Points from the study as a whole: Persistent disease preferred TRBV28, TRBJ1-2 and TRBJ2-5; new disease, TRBV20-1 and TRBJ2-1.

This clonotype appeared many times. Antigen: not known. Time point here: newly diagnosed GD, antithyroid drugs for less than 3 months. Making the TCR library involved RNA that had been extracted from PBMCs. Assembly of TCR beta libraries relied on iRepertoire HTBI primers together with Arm-PCR of CDR3 regions. Each CDR3 protein gets one entry after TCRdb re-called the multiplex PCR reads with MiXCR. Of a few hundred thousand distinct CDR3 sequences listed, around 19% were seen once; the top ten hold roughly 10%. The germline gives CDR1 MDHEN, CDR2 SYDVKM. The CDR3 is 16 amino acids. V trimming: 4 bases; J trimming: 7 bases; junction bases outside the gene matches: 13. This sample was shared with a second study, whose subject was T cells in Graves' hyperthyroidism and ophthalmopathy.

The chain links TRBV28 to TRBJ1-5; TRBD1 agrees at 7 bases. The sequence came from a woman aged 30 to 39 with Graves disease. The sample in question was peripheral blood mononuclear cells (PBMCs), obtained at new diagnosis, from a patient treated with antithyroid drugs. CDR3 DNA: TGTGCCAGCAGTTCGGACTCCAGGGGGTTTGGCCAGCCCCAGCATTTT. Amino acids: CASSSDSRGFGQPQHF.